These T cell receptor beta chains were read from a single sample in a study of blood T cell repertoires in COVID-19. Clones were sequenced by immunoSEQ multiplex PCR, and TCRdb holds only the in-frame ones, with some missing. The data contain about 210,000 clones, 75% to 85% of them singletons. Sequences were obtained from peripheral blood. These receptors were obtained from a man between 45 and 60 years old with active or convalescent COVID-19. CDR3s include the opening cysteine and the closing phenylalanine or tryptophan. Fields, in order: D gene, J gene, clone size, V gene, CDR3 DNA, CDR3 protein. D genes are given only for firm matches. The size field is filled for only some rows; it gives once, few, many or a size class.

.,TRBJ1-1,.,TRBV29-1,TGCAGCGTTCTTGGGCCCTCGGGGGGGGGCACTGAAGCTTTCTTT,CSVLGPSGGGTEAFF
TRBD1,TRBJ1-6,.,TRBV20-1,TGCAGTGCTATTGAGACAGGGACAAATTCACCCCTCCACTTT,CSAIETGTNSPLHF
.,TRBJ1-5,.,TRBV28,TGTGCCAGCAGTTTTTCGGACGGCGGGGCCCAGCATTTT,CASSFSDGGAQHF
TRBD2,TRBJ2-3,.,TRBV3-1/TRBV3-2,TGTGCCAGCAGCCAAGAGCGGCCTAGCGGGAGAAGCACAGATACGCAGTATTTT,CASSQERPSGRSTDTQYF
.,TRBJ2-5,.,TRBV5-1,TGCGCCAGCAGCCTGGGGGGAGGAGAGACCCAGTACTTC,CASSLGGGETQYF
.,TRBJ2-3,.,TRBV2,TGTGCCAGCAGTGATCTCGGTGCGCGCGGGACAGATACGCAGTATTTT,CASSDLGARGTDTQYF
TRBD1,TRBJ1-4,.,TRBV28,TGTGCCAGCAGTTTATCCCAGGGGGCTAATGAAAAACTGTTTTTT,CASSLSQGANEKLFF
TRBD1,TRBJ2-3,.,TRBV15,TGTGCCACCAGCAAGGGACAGGGGGCGGGAGTCCCAGATACGCAGTATTTT,CATSKGQGAGVPDTQYF
.,TRBJ1-1,.,TRBV6-6,TGTGCCAGCAGTTCCAGACAGACGAACACTGAAGCTTTCTTT,CASSSRQTNTEAFF
.,TRBJ2-5,.,TRBV7-2,TGTGCCAGCAGCTCGACTGGAGAGACCCAGTACTTC,CASSSTGETQYF
.,TRBJ2-7,.,TRBV7-8,TGTGCCAGCAGCTTTGATAGCGGCGACGAGCAGTACTTC,CASSFDSGDEQYF
.,TRBJ2-7,.,TRBV2,TGTGCCAGCAGCCAGGAGGTGGATCAGTACTTC,CASSQEVDQYF
.,TRBJ1-2,.,TRBV2,TGTGCCAGCAGTGAAAACAGAAACTATGGCTACACCTTC,CASSENRNYGYTF
.,TRBJ1-4,.,TRBV3-1/TRBV3-2,TGTGCCAGCAGCCAAGATCCGGGGTTACAAGAAAAACTGTTTTTT,CASSQDPGLQEKLFF
.,TRBJ2-5,once,TRBV4-1,TGCGCCAGCAGCCAAGTTCCAGGGTCGCCGGAGACCCAGTACTTC,CASSQVPGSPETQYF
TRBD1,TRBJ1-6,.,TRBV5-4,TGTGCCAGCAGCTACTGGACAGGATTTTCACCCCTCCACTTT,CASSYWTGFSPLHF
.,TRBJ2-3,.,TRBV7-3,TGTGCCAGCAGCTTAATGGCGGGGGCCCCACATGAGCAGTATTTT,CASSLMAGAPHEQYF
.,TRBJ1-1,.,TRBV4-1,TGCGCCAGCAGCCAAGGGGTTGACAGGAGGAACACTGAAGCTTTCTTT,CASSQGVDRRNTEAFF
.,TRBJ1-5,.,TRBV7-2,TGTGCCAGCAGCTTGACAGGTCAGCGTCAGCCCCAGCATTTT,CASSLTGQRQPQHF
.,TRBJ1-2,.,TRBV2,TGTGCCAGCAGCGCTTGGTACAGCAACTATGGCTACACCTTC,CASSAWYSNYGYTF
.,TRBJ2-5,once,TRBV9,TGTGCCAGCAGCGAAACAGGAACCCAAGAGACCCAGTACTTC,CASSETGTQETQYF
.,TRBJ2-7,.,TRBV21-1,TGTGCCAGCAGCGTTTCACAGGGGGCGGGGGAGCAGTACTTC,CASSVSQGAGEQYF
.,TRBJ1-1,.,TRBV5-1,TGCGCCAGCAGCTTGAGGTCGGGGAACACTGAAGCTTTCTTT,CASSLRSGNTEAFF
.,TRBJ2-2,.,TRBV6-2/TRBV6-3,TGTGCCAGCAGTTACCCAACATTCAGGGGAACCATTAACACCGGGGAGCTGTTTTTT,CASSYPTFRGTINTGELFF
.,TRBJ2-6,few,TRBV7-2,TGTGCCAGCAGCTTGGAAGGGGTCGGGGCCAACGTCCTGACTTTC,CASSLEGVGANVLTF
TRBD2,TRBJ2-2,.,TRBV9,TGTGCCAGCAGCTCCCGAGGCCTAGCGGGAGGGTTGGTCGGGGAGCTGTTTTTT,CASSSRGLAGGLVGELFF
TRBD1,TRBJ1-1,.,TRBV28,TGTGCCAGCAGTTTAACAGGGGGCGCCATTGAAGCTTTCTTT,CASSLTGGAIEAFF
.,TRBJ1-2,.,TRBV7-9,TGTGCCAGCAGCAGCGACTATGGCTACACCTTC,CASSSDYGYTF
TRBD2,TRBJ2-1,.,TRBV7-2,TGTGCCAGCAGCTTAGAAGGACTAGTCATAGGTGAGCAGTTCTTC,CASSLEGLVIGEQFF
.,TRBJ2-7,.,TRBV28,TGTGCCAGCAGTTTACAATGGGGCCGCGAGCAGTACTTC,CASSLQWGREQYF
.,TRBJ2-3,.,TRBV25-1,TGTGCCAGCAGTGAATACAGGGGGGCAGATACGCAGTATTTT,CASSEYRGADTQYF
.,TRBJ2-4,.,TRBV28,TGTGCCAGCACTTCCCCATCTGAACTAGCCAAAAACATTCAGTACTTC,CASTSPSELAKNIQYF
.,TRBJ1-1,.,TRBV6-2/TRBV6-3,TGTGCCAGCAGTCGAGGCACTGAAGCTTTCTTT,CASSRGTEAFF
.,TRBJ1-2,.,TRBV18,TGTGCCAGCTCACCAGGGGGGGGCAACTATGGCTACACCTTC,CASSPGGGNYGYTF
.,TRBJ2-2,.,TRBV12-3/TRBV12-4,TGTGCCAGCAGTTCGGACACCGGGGAGCTGTTTTTT,CASSSDTGELFF
.,TRBJ1-2,.,TRBV7-2,TGTGCCAGCAGCTACGGCCCGGGGGGCGATGGCTACACCTTC,CASSYGPGGDGYTF
TRBD2,TRBJ2-1,many,TRBV19,TGTGCCAGTAGTATATCGACTAGCGGGCAGTACAATGAGCAGTTCTTC,CASSISTSGQYNEQFF